This note documents a single T cell receptor beta chain sequence. CDR1 ENHRY and CDR2 SYGVKD come from the germline V gene. The length of the CDR3 is 14 residues. Between the trimmed V and J ends, which lost 10 bases and 3 bases, there was a span of 15 bases. This record belongs to a study of blood T cell repertoires in COVID-19. Measured with immunoSEQ multiplex PCR; TCRdb has only the in-frame clones, and not every one. The sample shows approximately 140,000 clones, approximately 87% of them seen only once. This chain connects TRBV10-3 to TRBJ1-4; no definite D call. The sequenced sample consisted of PBMCs or T cells enriched from blood (not recorded which). The origin of this receptor is a man aged 45-65 years in a cohort exposed to, infected with or recovered from COVID-19 (not recorded which). The CDR3 DNA sequence: TGTGCCACGTCAAACAGCATGGCTAATGAAAAACTGTTTTTT. This translates into CATSNSMANEKLFF.